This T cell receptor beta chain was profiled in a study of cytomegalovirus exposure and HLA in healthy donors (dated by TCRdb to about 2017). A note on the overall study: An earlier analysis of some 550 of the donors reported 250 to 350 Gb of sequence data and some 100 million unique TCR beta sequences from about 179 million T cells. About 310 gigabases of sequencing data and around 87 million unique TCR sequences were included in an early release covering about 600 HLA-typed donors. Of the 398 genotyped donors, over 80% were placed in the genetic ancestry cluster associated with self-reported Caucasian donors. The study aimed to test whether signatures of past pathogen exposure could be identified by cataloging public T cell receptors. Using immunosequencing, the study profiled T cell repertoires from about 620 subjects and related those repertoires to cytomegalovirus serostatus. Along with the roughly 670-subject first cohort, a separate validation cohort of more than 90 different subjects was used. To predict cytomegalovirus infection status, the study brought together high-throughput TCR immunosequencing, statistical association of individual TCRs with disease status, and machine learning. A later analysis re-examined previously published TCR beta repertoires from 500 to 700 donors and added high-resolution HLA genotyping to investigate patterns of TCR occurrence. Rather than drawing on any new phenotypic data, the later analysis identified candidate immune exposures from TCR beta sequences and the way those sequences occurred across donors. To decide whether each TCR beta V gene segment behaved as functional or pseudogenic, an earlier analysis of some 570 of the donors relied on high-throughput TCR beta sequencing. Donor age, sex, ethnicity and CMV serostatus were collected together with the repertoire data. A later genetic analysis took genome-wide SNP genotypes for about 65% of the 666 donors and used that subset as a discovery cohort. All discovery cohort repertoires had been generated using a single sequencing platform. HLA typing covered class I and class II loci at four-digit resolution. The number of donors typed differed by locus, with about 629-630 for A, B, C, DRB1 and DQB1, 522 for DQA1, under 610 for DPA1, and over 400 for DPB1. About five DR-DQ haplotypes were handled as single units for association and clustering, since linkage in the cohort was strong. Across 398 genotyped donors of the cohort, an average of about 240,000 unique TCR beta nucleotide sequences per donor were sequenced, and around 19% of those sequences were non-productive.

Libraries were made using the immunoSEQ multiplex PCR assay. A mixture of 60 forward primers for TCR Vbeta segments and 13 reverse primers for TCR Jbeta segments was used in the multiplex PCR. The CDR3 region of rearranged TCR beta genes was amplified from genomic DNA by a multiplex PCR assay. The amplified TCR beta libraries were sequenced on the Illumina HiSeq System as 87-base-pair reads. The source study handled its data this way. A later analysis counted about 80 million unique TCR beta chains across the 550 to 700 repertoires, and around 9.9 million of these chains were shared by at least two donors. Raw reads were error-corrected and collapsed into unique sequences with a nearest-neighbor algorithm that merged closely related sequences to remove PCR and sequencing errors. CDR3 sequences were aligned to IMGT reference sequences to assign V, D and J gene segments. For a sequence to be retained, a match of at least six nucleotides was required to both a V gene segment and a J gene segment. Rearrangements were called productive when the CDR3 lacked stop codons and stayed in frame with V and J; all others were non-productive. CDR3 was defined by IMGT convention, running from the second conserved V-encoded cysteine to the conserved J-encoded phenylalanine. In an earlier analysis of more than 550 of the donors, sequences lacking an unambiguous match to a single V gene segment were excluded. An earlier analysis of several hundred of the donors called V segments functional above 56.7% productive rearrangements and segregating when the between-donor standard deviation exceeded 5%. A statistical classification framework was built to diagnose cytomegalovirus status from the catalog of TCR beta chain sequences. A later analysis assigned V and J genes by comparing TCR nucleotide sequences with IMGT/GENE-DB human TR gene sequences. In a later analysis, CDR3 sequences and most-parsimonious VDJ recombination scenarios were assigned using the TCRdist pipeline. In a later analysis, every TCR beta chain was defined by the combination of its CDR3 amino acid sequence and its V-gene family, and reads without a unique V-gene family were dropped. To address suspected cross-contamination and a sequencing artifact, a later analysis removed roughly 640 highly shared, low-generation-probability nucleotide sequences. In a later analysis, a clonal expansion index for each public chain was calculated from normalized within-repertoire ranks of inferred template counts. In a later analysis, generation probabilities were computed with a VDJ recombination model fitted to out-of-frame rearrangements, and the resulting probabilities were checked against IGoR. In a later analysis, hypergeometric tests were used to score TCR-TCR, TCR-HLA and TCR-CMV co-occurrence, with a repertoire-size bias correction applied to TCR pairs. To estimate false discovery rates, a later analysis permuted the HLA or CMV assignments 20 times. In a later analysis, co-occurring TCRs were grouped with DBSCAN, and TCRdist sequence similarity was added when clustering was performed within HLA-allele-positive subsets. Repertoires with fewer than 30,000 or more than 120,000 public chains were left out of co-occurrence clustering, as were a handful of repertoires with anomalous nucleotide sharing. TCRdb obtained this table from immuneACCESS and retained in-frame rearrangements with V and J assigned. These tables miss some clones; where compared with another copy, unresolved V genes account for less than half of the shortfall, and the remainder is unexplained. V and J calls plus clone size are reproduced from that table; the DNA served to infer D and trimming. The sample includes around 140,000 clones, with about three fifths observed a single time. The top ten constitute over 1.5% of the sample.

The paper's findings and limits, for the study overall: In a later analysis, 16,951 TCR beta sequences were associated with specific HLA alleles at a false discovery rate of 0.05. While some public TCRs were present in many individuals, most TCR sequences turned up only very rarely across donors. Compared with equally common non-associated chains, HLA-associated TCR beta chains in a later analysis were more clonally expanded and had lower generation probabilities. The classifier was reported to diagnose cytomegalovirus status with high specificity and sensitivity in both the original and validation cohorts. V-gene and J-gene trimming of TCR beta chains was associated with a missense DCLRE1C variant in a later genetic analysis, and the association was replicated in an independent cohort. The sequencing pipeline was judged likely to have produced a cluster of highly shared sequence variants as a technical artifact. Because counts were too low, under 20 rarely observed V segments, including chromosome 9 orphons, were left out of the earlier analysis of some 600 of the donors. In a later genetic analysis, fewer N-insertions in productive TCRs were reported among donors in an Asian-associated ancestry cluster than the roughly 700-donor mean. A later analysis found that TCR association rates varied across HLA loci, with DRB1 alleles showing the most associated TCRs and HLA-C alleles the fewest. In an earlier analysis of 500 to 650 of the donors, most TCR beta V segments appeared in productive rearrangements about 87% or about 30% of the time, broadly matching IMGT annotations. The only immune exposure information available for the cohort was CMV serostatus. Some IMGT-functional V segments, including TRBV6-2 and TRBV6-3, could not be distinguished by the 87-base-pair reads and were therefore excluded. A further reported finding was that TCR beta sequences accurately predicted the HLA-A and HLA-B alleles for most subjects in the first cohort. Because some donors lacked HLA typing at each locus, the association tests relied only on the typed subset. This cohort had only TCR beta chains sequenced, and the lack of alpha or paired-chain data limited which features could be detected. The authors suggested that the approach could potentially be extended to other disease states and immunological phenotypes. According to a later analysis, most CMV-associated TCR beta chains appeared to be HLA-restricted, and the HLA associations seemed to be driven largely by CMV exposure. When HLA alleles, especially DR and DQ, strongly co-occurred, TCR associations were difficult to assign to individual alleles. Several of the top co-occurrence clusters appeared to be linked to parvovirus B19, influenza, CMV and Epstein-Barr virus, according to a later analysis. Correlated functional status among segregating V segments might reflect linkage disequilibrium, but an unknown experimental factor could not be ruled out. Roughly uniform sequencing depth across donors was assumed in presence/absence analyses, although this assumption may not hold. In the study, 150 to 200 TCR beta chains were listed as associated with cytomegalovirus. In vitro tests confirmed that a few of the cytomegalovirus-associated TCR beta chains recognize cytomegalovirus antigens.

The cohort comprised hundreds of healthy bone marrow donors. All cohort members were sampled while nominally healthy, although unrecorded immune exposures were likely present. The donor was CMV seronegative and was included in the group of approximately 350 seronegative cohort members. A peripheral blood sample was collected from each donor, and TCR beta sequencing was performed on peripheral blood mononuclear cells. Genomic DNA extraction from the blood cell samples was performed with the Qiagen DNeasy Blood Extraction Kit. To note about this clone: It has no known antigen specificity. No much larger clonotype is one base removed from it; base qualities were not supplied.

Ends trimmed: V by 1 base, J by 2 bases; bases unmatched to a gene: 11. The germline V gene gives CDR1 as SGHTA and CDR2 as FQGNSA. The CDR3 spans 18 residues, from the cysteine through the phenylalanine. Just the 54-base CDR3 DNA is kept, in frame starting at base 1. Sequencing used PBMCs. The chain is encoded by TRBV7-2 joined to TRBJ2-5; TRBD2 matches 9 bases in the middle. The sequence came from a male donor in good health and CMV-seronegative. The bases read TGTGCCAGCAGCTTAGTCGCCGCTAGCGGGGCCGATCAAGAGACCCAGTACTTC. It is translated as CASSLVAASGADQETQYF.